This section outlines one TCR beta chain sequence together with its context. The target antigen is unknown. The record originates from a study of shared clonotypes between healthy human individuals. In the original processing: From ImmunoSEQ came sequences covering only the junction and carrying no quality scores, so filtering differed. Data came from immunoSEQ multiplex PCR; TCRdb stores just in-frame clones and leaves some out. Clonal size and the V and J genes are those of that table, whereas D and trimming came from the DNA. The sample consists of some 1,900,000 clones, about 95% of them appearing once. Naive CD8 populations comprised CD45RO-negative cells positively selected for CCR7, excluding terminally differentiated effector memory CD45RA+ cells. Healthy adults negative for HIV, lacking recent acute infections or vaccinations, served as donors. Only Caucasian adults living in Nashville, Tennessee made up the donor group.

Germline-derived CDR1 and CDR2 are SEHNR and FQNEAQ (reference sequence). The length of the CDR3 is 16 residues. J gave up 3 bases and V 5 bases, and 10 bases lay outside the gene matches. Regarding the study as a whole: With several donors compared, about 5.2% of naive CD4 clonotypes were shared.

Sample: naive CD8+ T cells sorted from blood. This receptor was identified in a man younger than 35 in good health. The chain has TRBV7-9 and TRBJ1-1; 9 bases line up with TRBD1. The CDR3 loop reads CASSRRGTGRYTEAFF. CDR3 bases: TGTGCCAGCAGCCGACGTGGGACAGGGAGGTACACTGAAGCTTTCTTT.